This T cell receptor (beta chain) was observed in a study of neurological immune-mediated disorders. 5'RACE with 10-nucleotide random UMIs generated the cDNA. TCRdb re-called the 5' RACE reads through MiXCR, storing one row per CDR3 protein. The sample records just under 60,000 distinct CDR3 sequences, over 2% being singletons. The CDR3 runs 13 residues. Germline CDR1 reads SGHRS; CDR2 reads YFSETQ. The trim removed 5 bases at V and 5 bases at J, leaving 7 bases unmatched. In its sample, this clonotype was seen many times. This chain joins TRBV5-1 and TRBJ2-7; 7 bases are shared with TRBD2. This sequence was found in a man aged 50-60 years with multiple sclerosis. Sequenced input: PBMCs. CDR3 residues: CASRIGLGNEQYF. The CDR3 nucleotides are TGCGCCAGCAGGATCGGACTAGGCAACGAGCAGTACTTC.